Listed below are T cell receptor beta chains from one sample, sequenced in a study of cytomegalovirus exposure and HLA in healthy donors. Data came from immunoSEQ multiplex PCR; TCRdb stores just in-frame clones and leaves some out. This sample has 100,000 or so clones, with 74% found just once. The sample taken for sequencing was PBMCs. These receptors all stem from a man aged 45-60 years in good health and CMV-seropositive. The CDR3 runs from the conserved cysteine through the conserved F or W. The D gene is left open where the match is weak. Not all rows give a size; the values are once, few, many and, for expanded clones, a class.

cdr3_aa: CASSSSGDYGYTF
cdr3_nt: TGCGCCAGCTCCTCTTCAGGGGACTATGGCTACACCTTC
j_call: TRBJ1-2
v_call: TRBV5-1
d_call: NA
clone_size: NA
cdr3_length: 13

cdr3_aa: CASSHERRDSAGGTDTQYF
cdr3_nt: TGCGCCAGCAGCCATGAGCGCCGGGACAGTGCAGGGGGCACAGATACGCAGTATTTT
j_call: TRBJ2-3
v_call: TRBV5-1
d_call: TRBD1
clone_size: NA
cdr3_length: 19

cdr3_aa: CASSQGLALSSYEQYF
cdr3_nt: TGTGCCAGCAGCCAGGGACTAGCCCTTAGCTCCTACGAGCAGTACTTC
j_call: TRBJ2-7
v_call: TRBV4-2
d_call: TRBD2
clone_size: NA
cdr3_length: 16

cdr3_aa: CASSDGRGASYNEQFF
cdr3_nt: TGTGCCAGCAGCGACGGCCGGGGGGCCTCCTACAATGAGCAGTTCTTC
j_call: TRBJ2-1
v_call: TRBV14
d_call: NA
clone_size: NA
cdr3_length: 16

cdr3_aa: CASTKSLGAASYEQYF
cdr3_nt: TGTGCCAGCACTAAATCCCTGGGGGCCGCCTCCTACGAGCAGTACTTC
j_call: TRBJ2-7
v_call: TRBV27
d_call: NA
clone_size: NA
cdr3_length: 16

cdr3_aa: CAISVGQGNYGYTF
cdr3_nt: TGTGCCATCAGTGTGGGACAGGGGAACTATGGCTACACCTTC
j_call: TRBJ1-2
v_call: TRBV10-3
d_call: TRBD1
clone_size: NA
cdr3_length: 14

cdr3_aa: CASSPPAGLAGGRPPYEQYF
cdr3_nt: TGTGCCAGCTCACCACCGGCGGGACTAGCGGGGGGCCGTCCACCCTACGAGCAGTACTTC
j_call: TRBJ2-7
v_call: TRBV18
d_call: TRBD2
clone_size: NA
cdr3_length: 20

cdr3_aa: CASSEIRGLAKNIQYF
cdr3_nt: TGTGCCAGCAGTGAAATCAGGGGTCTAGCCAAAAACATTCAGTACTTC
j_call: TRBJ2-4
v_call: TRBV2
d_call: NA
clone_size: NA
cdr3_length: 16

cdr3_aa: CASRAGLAGGRRELFF
cdr3_nt: TGTGCCAGCAGGGCCGGACTAGCGGGAGGGAGGAGGGAGCTGTTTTTT
j_call: TRBJ2-2
v_call: TRBV2
d_call: TRBD2
clone_size: few
cdr3_length: 16

cdr3_aa: CASSLTGTGVPYEQYF
cdr3_nt: TGTGCCAGTAGTTTAACCGGGACAGGGGTGCCCTACGAGCAGTACTTC
j_call: TRBJ2-7
v_call: TRBV19
d_call: TRBD1
clone_size: NA
cdr3_length: 16

cdr3_aa: CASSRSWGQNGELFF
cdr3_nt: TGTGCCAGCAGTCGGTCCTGGGGGCAAAACGGGGAGCTGTTTTTT
j_call: TRBJ2-2
v_call: TRBV6-5
d_call: NA
clone_size: NA
cdr3_length: 15

cdr3_aa: CASSLVDEQFF
cdr3_nt: TGCGCCAGCAGCTTAGTAGATGAGCAGTTCTTC
j_call: TRBJ2-1
v_call: TRBV5-1
d_call: NA
clone_size: NA
cdr3_length: 11

cdr3_aa: CSALTGAGAFF
cdr3_nt: TGCAGTGCTTTGACAGGGGCAGGAGCTTTCTTT
j_call: TRBJ1-1
v_call: TRBV20-1
d_call: TRBD1
clone_size: NA
cdr3_length: 11

cdr3_aa: CATSQGGSQGWETQYF
cdr3_nt: TGTGCCACCAGCCAGGGAGGTTCACAGGGGTGGGAGACCCAGTACTTC
j_call: TRBJ2-5
v_call: TRBV11-2
d_call: NA
clone_size: NA
cdr3_length: 16

cdr3_aa: CASSPGRGRNQPQHF
cdr3_nt: TGTGCCAGCAGTCCCGGAAGGGGCAGAAATCAGCCCCAGCATTTT
j_call: TRBJ1-5
v_call: TRBV6-6
d_call: NA
clone_size: NA
cdr3_length: 15

cdr3_aa: CASSSAGEDSGNTIYF
cdr3_nt: TGTGCCAGCAGCTCCGCGGGAGAGGACTCTGGAAACACCATATATTTT
j_call: TRBJ1-3
v_call: TRBV11-2
d_call: NA
clone_size: NA
cdr3_length: 16

cdr3_aa: CASNLGGLSTDTQYF
cdr3_nt: TGTGCCAGCAACCTAGGCGGACTCAGCACAGATACGCAGTATTTT
j_call: TRBJ2-3
v_call: TRBV28
d_call: NA
clone_size: few
cdr3_length: 15

cdr3_aa: CASSSIPRQGENYGYTF
cdr3_nt: TGTGCCAGCAGCTCGATACCCCGACAGGGGGAAAACTATGGCTACACCTTC
j_call: TRBJ1-2
v_call: TRBV11-2
d_call: TRBD1
clone_size: NA
cdr3_length: 17

cdr3_aa: CASSIGGPNILTF
cdr3_nt: TGTGCCAGTAGTATAGGGGGGCCCAACATCCTGACTTTC
j_call: TRBJ2-6
v_call: TRBV19
d_call: NA
clone_size: NA
cdr3_length: 13

cdr3_aa: CASSGGRGSRTTDTQYF
cdr3_nt: TGTGCCAGCAGCGGGGGGCGGGGGTCCCGGACCACAGATACGCAGTATTTT
j_call: TRBJ2-3
v_call: TRBV7-2
d_call: NA
clone_size: NA
cdr3_length: 17

cdr3_aa: CASSFHRLISNTGELFF
cdr3_nt: TGTGCCAGCAGTTTTCACAGATTAATCTCGAACACCGGGGAGCTGTTTTTT
j_call: TRBJ2-2
v_call: TRBV28
d_call: NA
clone_size: NA
cdr3_length: 17

cdr3_aa: CASRGLIVTQYF
cdr3_nt: TGTGCCAGCAGGGGGCTCATCGTGACCCAGTACTTC
j_call: TRBJ2-5
v_call: TRBV6-4
d_call: NA
clone_size: NA
cdr3_length: 12

cdr3_aa: CASSFFSGSYEQYF
cdr3_nt: TGTGCCAGCAGCTTTTTTAGCGGTTCCTACGAGCAGTACTTC
j_call: TRBJ2-7
v_call: TRBV11-2
d_call: NA
clone_size: NA
cdr3_length: 14

cdr3_aa: CASSSGNYGYTF
cdr3_nt: TGTGCCAGTAGTTCAGGGAACTATGGCTACACCTTC
j_call: TRBJ1-2
v_call: TRBV19
d_call: NA
clone_size: NA
cdr3_length: 12

cdr3_aa: CSASPDGAQHF
cdr3_nt: TGCAGTGCGTCCCCCGACGGGGCCCAGCATTTT
j_call: TRBJ1-5
v_call: TRBV20-1
d_call: NA
clone_size: few
cdr3_length: 11

cdr3_aa: CASSYQGEARVSPLHF
cdr3_nt: TGCGCCAGCAGCTACCAGGGGGAAGCGAGAGTTTCACCCCTCCACTTT
j_call: TRBJ1-6
v_call: TRBV5-1
d_call: TRBD1
clone_size: NA
cdr3_length: 16

cdr3_aa: CASSEIPGVDGYTF
cdr3_nt: TGTGCCAGCAGTGAAATCCCCGGGGTTGATGGCTACACCTTC
j_call: TRBJ1-2
v_call: TRBV2
d_call: NA
clone_size: NA
cdr3_length: 14

cdr3_aa: CASCMDRDNEQYF
cdr3_nt: TGTGCCAGCTGCATGGACAGGGACAACGAGCAGTACTTC
j_call: TRBJ2-7
v_call: TRBV2
d_call: TRBD1
clone_size: NA
cdr3_length: 13

cdr3_aa: CASSLGTGSNEKLFF
cdr3_nt: TGTGCCAGCAGCTTAGGGACAGGAAGTAATGAAAAACTGTTTTTT
j_call: TRBJ1-4
v_call: TRBV11-2
d_call: TRBD1
clone_size: NA
cdr3_length: 15

cdr3_aa: CAIKGLADNNEQFF
cdr3_nt: TGTGCCATCAAAGGGCTAGCGGATAACAATGAGCAGTTCTTC
j_call: TRBJ2-1
v_call: TRBV10-3
d_call: TRBD2
clone_size: NA
cdr3_length: 14

cdr3_aa: CASSNSAGGGDTQYF
cdr3_nt: TGTGCCAGCAGTAATAGTGCGGGGGGAGGCGATACGCAGTATTTT
j_call: TRBJ2-3
v_call: TRBV6-5
d_call: TRBD2
clone_size: NA
cdr3_length: 15

cdr3_aa: CATSANREGRGYTF
cdr3_nt: TGTGCCACCAGCGCGAATCGTGAGGGCCGTGGCTACACCTTC
j_call: TRBJ1-2
v_call: TRBV15
d_call: NA
clone_size: NA
cdr3_length: 14

cdr3_aa: CAASGGPVSGNTIYF
cdr3_nt: TGTGCCGCCTCGGGGGGGCCGGTCTCTGGAAACACCATATATTTT
j_call: TRBJ1-3
v_call: TRBV6-5
d_call: NA
clone_size: few
cdr3_length: 15

cdr3_aa: CASSGQGADTGELFF
cdr3_nt: TGTGCCAGCAGTGGACAGGGGGCCGACACCGGGGAGCTGTTTTTT
j_call: TRBJ2-2
v_call: TRBV2
d_call: TRBD1
clone_size: NA
cdr3_length: 15

cdr3_aa: CASSQTTTNTEAFF
cdr3_nt: TGCGCCAGCAGCCAAACTACAACGAACACTGAAGCTTTCTTT
j_call: TRBJ1-1
v_call: TRBV5-1
d_call: NA
clone_size: NA
cdr3_length: 14

cdr3_aa: CASRGAGGNTEAFF
cdr3_nt: TGTGCCAGCCGGGGGGCGGGAGGGAACACTGAAGCTTTCTTT
j_call: TRBJ1-1
v_call: TRBV2
d_call: NA
clone_size: NA
cdr3_length: 14

cdr3_aa: CADQGAHNSPLHF
cdr3_nt: TGTGCCGATCAGGGGGCGCATAATTCACCCCTCCACTTT
j_call: TRBJ1-6
v_call: TRBV2
d_call: TRBD1
clone_size: few
cdr3_length: 13

cdr3_aa: CASGRGGDGETQYF
cdr3_nt: TGTGCCAGTGGGAGGGGGGGGGACGGAGAGACCCAGTACTTC
j_call: TRBJ2-5
v_call: TRBV19
d_call: NA
clone_size: NA
cdr3_length: 14

cdr3_aa: CASTSDSMNTEAFF
cdr3_nt: TGCGCCAGTACATCTGACAGTATGAACACTGAAGCTTTCTTT
j_call: TRBJ1-1
v_call: TRBV5-1
d_call: NA
clone_size: NA
cdr3_length: 14

cdr3_aa: CATRLAGGTDTQYF
cdr3_nt: TGTGCCACACGACTAGCGGGAGGCACAGATACGCAGTATTTT
j_call: TRBJ2-3
v_call: TRBV19
d_call: TRBD2
clone_size: NA
cdr3_length: 14

cdr3_aa: CASSVVPDSYEQYF
cdr3_nt: TGTGCCAGCAGCGTAGTCCCCGACAGTTACGAGCAGTACTTC
j_call: TRBJ2-7
v_call: TRBV9
d_call: NA
clone_size: NA
cdr3_length: 14

cdr3_aa: CASSLAGQAAGAQYF
cdr3_nt: TGTGCCAGCAGCTTAGCCGGACAGGCGGCAGGCGCGCAGTATTTT
j_call: TRBJ2-3
v_call: TRBV11-2
d_call: TRBD1
clone_size: NA
cdr3_length: 15